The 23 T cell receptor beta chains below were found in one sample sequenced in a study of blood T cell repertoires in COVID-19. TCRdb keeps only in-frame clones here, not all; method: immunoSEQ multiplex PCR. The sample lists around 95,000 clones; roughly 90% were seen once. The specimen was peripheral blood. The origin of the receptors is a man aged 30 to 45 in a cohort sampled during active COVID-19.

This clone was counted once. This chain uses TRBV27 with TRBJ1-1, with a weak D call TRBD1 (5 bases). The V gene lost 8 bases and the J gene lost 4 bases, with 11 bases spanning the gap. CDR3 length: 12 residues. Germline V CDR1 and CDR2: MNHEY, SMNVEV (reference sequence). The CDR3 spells CASASGGTEAFF. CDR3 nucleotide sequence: TGTGCCAGCGCTTCGGGGGGCACTGAAGCTTTCTTT.

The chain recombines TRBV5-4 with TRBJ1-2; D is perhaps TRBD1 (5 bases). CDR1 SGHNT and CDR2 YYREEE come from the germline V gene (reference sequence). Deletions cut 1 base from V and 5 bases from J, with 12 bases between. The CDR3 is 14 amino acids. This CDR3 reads CASSLYRGEYGYTF. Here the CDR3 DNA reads TGTGCCAGCAGCTTGTATCGGGGGGAATATGGCTACACCTTC.

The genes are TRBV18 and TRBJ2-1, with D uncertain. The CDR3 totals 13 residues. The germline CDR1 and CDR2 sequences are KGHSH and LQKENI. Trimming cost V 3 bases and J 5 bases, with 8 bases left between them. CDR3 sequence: CASSPDTHNEQFF. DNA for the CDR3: TGTGCCAGCTCACCCGACACGCACAATGAGCAGTTCTTC.

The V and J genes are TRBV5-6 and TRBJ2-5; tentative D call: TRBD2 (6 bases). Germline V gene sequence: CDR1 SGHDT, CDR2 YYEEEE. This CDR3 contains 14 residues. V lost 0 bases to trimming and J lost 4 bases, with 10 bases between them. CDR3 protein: CASSLDTGVETQYF. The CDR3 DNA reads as TGTGCCAGCAGCTTGGACACGGGGGTAGAGACCCAGTACTTC.

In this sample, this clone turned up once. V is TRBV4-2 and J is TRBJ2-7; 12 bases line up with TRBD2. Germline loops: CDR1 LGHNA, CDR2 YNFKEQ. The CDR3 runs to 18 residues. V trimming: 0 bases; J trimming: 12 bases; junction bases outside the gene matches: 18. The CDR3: CASSQDSALAGGTTGLYF. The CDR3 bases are TGTGCCAGCAGCCAAGATAGTGCACTAGCGGGGGGCACAACAGGCTTGTACTTC.

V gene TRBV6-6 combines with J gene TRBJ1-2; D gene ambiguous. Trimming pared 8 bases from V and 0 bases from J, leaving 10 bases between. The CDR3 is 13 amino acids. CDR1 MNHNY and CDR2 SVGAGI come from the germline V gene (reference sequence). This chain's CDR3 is CASRVQSNYGYTF. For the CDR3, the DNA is TGTGCCAGCCGAGTCCAATCTAACTATGGCTACACCTTC.

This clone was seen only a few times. CDR3 bases: TGTGCCAGCAGCTTGTTGCAGGGGGTTAGCGAGCAGTACTTC. Translated: CASSLLQGVSEQYF. This chain uses TRBV5-5 with TRBJ2-7, with 7 positions matching TRBD1. CDR3 length: 14 amino acids. Germline V gene sequence: CDR1 SGHKS, CDR2 YYEKEE (reference sequence). The V and J ends lost 1 base and 6 bases, in that order; junction bases with no gene match: 7.

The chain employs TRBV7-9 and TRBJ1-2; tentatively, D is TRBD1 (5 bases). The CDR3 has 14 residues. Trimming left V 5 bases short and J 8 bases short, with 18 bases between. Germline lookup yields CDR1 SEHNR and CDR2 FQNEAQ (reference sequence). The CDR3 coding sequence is TGTGCCAGCAGCCCAGATGGGGCTCATGTGGGCTACACCTTC. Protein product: CASSPDGAHVGYTF.

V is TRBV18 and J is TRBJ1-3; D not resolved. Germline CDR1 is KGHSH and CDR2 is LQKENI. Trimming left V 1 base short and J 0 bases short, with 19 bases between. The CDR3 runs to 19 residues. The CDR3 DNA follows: TGTGCCAGCTCACCACGAAGAGAAAGAACTGGGAGCTCTGGAAACACCATATATTTT. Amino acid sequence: CASSPRRERTGSSGNTIYF.

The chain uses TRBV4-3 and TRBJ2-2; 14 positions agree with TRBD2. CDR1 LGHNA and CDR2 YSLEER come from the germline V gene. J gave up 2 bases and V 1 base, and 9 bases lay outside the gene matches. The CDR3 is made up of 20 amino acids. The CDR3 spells CASSQAALGLAGGNTGELFF. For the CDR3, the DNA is TGCGCCAGCAGCCAAGCAGCACTCGGACTAGCGGGGGGTAACACCGGGGAGCTGTTTTTT.

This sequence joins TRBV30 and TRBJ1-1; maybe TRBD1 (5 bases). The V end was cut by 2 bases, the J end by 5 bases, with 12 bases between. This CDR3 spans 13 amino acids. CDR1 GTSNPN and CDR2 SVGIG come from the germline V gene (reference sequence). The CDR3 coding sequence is TGTGCCTGGAGTCCCCGGGGGAAAACTGAAGCTTTCTTT. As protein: CAWSPRGKTEAFF. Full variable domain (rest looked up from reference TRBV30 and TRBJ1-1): SQTIHQWPATLVQPVGSPLSLECTVEGTSNPNLYWYRQAAGRGLQLLFYSVGIGQISSEVPQNLSASRPQDRQFILSSKKLLLSDSGFYLCAWSPRGKTEAFFGQGTRLTVV.

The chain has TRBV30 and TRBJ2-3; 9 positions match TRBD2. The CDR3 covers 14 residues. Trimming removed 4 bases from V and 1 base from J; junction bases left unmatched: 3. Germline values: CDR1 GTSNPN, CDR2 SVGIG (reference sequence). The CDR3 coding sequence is TGTGCCTGGAACCCTAGCGGGGGCACAGATACGCAGTATTTT. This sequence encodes CAWNPSGGTDTQYF.

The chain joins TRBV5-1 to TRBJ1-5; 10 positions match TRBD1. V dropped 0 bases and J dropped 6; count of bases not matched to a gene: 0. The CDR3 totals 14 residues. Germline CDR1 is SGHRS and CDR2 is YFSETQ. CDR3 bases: TGCGCCAGCAGCTTGGGGACAGGGGGTCAGCCCCAGCATTTT. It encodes CASSLGTGGQPQHF.

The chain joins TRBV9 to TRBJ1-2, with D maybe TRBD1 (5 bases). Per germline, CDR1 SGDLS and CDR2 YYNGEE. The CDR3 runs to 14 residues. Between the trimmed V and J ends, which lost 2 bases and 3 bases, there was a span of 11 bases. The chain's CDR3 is CASSVAGYDYGYTF. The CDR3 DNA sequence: TGTGCCAGCAGCGTCGCAGGGTATGACTATGGCTACACCTTC. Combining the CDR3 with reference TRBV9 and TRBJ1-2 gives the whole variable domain DSGVTQTPKHLITATGQRVTLRCSPRSGDLSVYWYQQSLDQGLQFLIQYYNGEERAKGNILERFSAQQFPDLHSELNLSSLELGDSALYFCASSVAGYDYGYTFGSGTRLTVV.

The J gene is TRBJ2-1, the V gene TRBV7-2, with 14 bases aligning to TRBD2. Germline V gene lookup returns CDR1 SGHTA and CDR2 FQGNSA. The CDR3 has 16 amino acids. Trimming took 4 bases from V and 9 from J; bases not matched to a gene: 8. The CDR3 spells CASSWRLAGGRGEQFF. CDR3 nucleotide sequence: TGTGCCAGCAGCTGGAGACTAGCGGGGGGGCGTGGTGAGCAGTTCTTC.

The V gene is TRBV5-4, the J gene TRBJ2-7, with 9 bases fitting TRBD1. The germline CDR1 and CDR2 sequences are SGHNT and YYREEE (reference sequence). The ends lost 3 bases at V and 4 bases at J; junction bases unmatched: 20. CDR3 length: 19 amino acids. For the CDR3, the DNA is TGTGCCAGCAGCTGGTCCCGGGGGACAGGGCCGACTGGGGATTACGAGCAGTACTTC. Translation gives CASSWSRGTGPTGDYEQYF.

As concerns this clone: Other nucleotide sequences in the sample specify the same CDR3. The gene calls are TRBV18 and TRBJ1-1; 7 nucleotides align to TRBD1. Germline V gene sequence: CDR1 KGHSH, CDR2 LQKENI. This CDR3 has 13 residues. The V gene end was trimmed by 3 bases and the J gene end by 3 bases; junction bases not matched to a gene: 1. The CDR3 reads CASSPGQYTEAFF. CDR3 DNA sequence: TGTGCCAGCTCACCGGGACAGTACACTGAAGCTTTCTTT.

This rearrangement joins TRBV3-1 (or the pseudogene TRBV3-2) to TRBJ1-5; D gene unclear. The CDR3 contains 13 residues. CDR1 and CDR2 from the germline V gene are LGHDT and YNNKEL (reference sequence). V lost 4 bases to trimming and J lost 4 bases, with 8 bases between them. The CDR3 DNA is TGTGCCAGCAGCCCGACACGGAATCAGCCCCAGCATTTT. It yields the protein CASSPTRNQPQHF.

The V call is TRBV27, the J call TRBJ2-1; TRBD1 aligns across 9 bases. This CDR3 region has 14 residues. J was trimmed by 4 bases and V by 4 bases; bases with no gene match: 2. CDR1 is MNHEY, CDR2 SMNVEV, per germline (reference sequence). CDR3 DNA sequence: TGTGCCAGCAGTTGGGACAGGGCATACAATGAGCAGTTCTTC. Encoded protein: CASSWDRAYNEQFF.

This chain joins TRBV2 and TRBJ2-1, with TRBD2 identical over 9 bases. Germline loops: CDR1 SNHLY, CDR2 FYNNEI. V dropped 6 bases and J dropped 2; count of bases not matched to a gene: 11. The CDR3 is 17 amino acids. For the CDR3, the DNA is TGTGCCAGCAGGAGGATGGCGGGGGGGCCCACCTACAATGAGCAGTTCTTC. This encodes CASRRMAGGPTYNEQFF.

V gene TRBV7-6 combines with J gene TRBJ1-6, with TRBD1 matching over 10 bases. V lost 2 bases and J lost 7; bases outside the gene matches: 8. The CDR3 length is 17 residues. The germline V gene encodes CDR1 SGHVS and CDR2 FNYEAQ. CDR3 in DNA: TGTGCCAGCAGCTTAAGGGTCGGGGACAGGGGAAATTCACCCCTCCACTTT. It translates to CASSLRVGDRGNSPLHF.

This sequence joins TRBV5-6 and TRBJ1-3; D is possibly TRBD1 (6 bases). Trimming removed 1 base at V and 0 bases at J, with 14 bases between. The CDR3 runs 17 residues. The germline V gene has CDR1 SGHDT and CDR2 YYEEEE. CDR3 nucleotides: TGTGCCAGCAGCTTGTCCTGGGACAACCTCTCTGGAAACACCATATATTTT. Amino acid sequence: CASSLSWDNLSGNTIYF.

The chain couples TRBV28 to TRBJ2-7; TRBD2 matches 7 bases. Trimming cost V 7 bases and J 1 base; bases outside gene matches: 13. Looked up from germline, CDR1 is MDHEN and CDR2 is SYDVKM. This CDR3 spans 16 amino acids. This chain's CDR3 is CASTPGSRGLSYEQYF. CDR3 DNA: TGTGCCAGCACCCCTGGGTCGAGGGGACTATCCTACGAGCAGTACTTC.